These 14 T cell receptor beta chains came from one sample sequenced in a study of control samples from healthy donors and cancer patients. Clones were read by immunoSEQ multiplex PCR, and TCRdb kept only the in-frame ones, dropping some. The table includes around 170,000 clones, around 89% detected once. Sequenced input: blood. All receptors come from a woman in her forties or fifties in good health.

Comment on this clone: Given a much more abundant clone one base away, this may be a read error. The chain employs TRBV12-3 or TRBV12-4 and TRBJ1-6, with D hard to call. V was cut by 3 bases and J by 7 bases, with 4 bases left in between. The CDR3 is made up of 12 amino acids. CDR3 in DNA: TGTGCCAGCAGTTTCCCGAATTCACCCCTCCACTTT. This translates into CASSFPNSPLHF.

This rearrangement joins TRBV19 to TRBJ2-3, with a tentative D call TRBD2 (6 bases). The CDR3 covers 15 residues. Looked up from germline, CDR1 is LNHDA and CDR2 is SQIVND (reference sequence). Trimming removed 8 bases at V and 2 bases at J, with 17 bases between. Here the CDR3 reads CASAWGVGDTDTQYF. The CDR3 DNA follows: TGTGCCAGTGCTTGGGGGGTAGGGGACACAGATACGCAGTATTTT. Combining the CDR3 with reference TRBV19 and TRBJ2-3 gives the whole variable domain DGGITQSPKYLFRKEGQNVTLSCEQNLNHDAMYWYRQDPGQGLRLIYYSQIVNDFQKGDIAEGYSVSREKKESFPLTVTSAQKNPTAFYLCASAWGVGDTDTQYFGPGTRLTVL.

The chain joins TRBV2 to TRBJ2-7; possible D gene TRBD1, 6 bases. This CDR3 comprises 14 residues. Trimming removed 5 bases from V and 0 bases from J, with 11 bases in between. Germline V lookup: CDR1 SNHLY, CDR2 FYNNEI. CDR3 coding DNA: TGTGCCAGCAGTTCCGGGACAATCTCCTACGAGCAGTACTTC. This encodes CASSSGTISYEQYF.

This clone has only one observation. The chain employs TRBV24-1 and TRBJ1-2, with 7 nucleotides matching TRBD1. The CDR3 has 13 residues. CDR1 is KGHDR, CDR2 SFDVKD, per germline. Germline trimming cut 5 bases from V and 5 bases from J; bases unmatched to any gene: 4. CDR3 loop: CATSAGTVYGYTF. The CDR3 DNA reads TGTGCCACCAGTGCCGGGACAGTGTATGGCTACACCTTC.

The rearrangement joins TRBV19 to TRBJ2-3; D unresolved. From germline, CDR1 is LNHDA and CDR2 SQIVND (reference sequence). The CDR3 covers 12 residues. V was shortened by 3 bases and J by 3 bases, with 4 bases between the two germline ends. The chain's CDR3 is CASSIRTDTQYF. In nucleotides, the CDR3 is TGTGCCAGTAGTATCAGGACAGATACGCAGTATTTT.

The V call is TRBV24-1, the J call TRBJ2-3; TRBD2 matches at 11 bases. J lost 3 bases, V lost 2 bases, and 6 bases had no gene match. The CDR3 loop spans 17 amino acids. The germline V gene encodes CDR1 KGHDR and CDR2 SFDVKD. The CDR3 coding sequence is TGTGCCACCAGTGATTCCACTAGCGGGAGTTGGACAGATACGCAGTATTTT. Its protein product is CATSDSTSGSWTDTQYF.

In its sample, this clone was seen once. This CDR3 reads CASSSRGANYGYTF. The CDR3 coding sequence is TGTGCCAGCAGCTCCAGGGGGGCTAACTATGGCTACACCTTC. The chain recombines TRBV7-8 with TRBJ1-2; 7 bases fit TRBD1. This CDR3 is 14 amino acids long. With 4 bases clipped from V and 0 bases from J, the junction kept 2 bases outside the gene matches. Per the germline V gene, CDR1 is SGHVS and CDR2 is FQNEAQ. The full variable domain, rest sourced from reference TRBV7-8 and TRBJ1-2, is GAGVSQSPRYKVAKRGQDVALRCDPISGHVSLFWYQQALGQGPEFLTYFQNEAQLDKSGLPSDRFFAERPEGSVSTLKIQRTQQEDSAVYLCASSSRGANYGYTFGSGTRLTVV.

CDR3 sequence reads: CASSFGTGITDTQYF. The CDR3 bases are TGTGCCAGCAGTTTCGGGACAGGGATTACAGATACGCAGTATTTT. The chain joins TRBV28 to TRBJ2-3; the match to TRBD1 covers 9 bases. The V and J ends lost 3 bases and 3 bases, in that order; junction bases with no gene match: 4. The CDR3 extends over 15 amino acids. CDR1 and CDR2 from the germline V gene are MDHEN and SYDVKM.

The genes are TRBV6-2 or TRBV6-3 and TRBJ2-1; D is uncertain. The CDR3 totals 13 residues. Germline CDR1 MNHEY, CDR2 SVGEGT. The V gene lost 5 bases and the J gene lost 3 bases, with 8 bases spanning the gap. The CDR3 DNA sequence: TGTGCCAGCAGTCCGGTCGACTACAATGAGCAGTTCTTC. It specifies CASSPVDYNEQFF.

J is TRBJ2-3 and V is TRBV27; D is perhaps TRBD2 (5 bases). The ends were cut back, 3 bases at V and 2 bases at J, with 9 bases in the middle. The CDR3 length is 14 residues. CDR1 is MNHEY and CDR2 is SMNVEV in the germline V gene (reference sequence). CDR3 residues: CASSFTTNTDTQYF. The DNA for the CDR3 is TGTGCCAGCAGTTTTACGACTAACACAGATACGCAGTATTTT.

The CDR3 here is CASSLEGGLRNEQFF. The CDR3, as DNA: TGTGCCAGCAGCTTAGAGGGGGGCCTCCGTAATGAGCAGTTCTTC. This chain joins TRBV7-8 and TRBJ2-1, with D perhaps given as TRBD1 or TRBD2 (6 bases each). The germline V gene has CDR1 SGHVS and CDR2 FQNEAQ. Trimming shortened V by 1 base and J by 7 bases, and 14 bases separated the two germline ends. This CDR3 is built from 15 residues.

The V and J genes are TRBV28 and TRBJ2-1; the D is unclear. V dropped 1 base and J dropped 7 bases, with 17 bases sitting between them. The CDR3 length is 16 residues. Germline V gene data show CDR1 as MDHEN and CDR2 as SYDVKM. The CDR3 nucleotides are TGTGCCAGCAGTTTATTTCTAGTCGGCAGGAAGAATGAGCAGTTCTTC. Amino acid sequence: CASSLFLVGRKNEQFF.

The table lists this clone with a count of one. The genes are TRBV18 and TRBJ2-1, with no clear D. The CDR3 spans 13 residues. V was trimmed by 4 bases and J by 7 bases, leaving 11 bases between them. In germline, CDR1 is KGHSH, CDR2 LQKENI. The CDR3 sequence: CASSLTLGNEQFF. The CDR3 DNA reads TGTGCCAGCTCACTAACATTAGGGAATGAGCAGTTCTTC. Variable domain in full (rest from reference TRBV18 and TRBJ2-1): NAGVMQNPRHLVRRRGQEARLRCSPMKGHSHVYWYRQLPEEGLKFMVYLQKENIIDESGMPKERFSAEFPKEGPSILRIQQVVRGDSAAYFCASSLTLGNEQFFGPGTRLTVL.

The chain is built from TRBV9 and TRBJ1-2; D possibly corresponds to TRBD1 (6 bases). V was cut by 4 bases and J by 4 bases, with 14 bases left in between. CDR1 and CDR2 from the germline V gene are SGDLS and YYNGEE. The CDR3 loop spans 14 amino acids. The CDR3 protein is CASSPLDSLYGYTF. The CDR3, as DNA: TGTGCCAGCAGCCCCCTGGACAGCCTCTATGGCTACACCTTC.